This T cell receptor beta chain was sequenced for a study of Graves' ophthalmopathy and Graves' hyperthyroidism. Study-wide results and caveats: Ophthalmopathy progression prediction by the model yielded a sensitivity of about 70% and a specificity of roughly 72%.

Trimming removed 6 bases at V and 2 bases at J, with 10 bases between. Germline V CDR1 and CDR2: MDHEN, SYDVKM. This CDR3 spans 13 amino acids. Comments on this clonotype: Its cognate antigen is unknown.

Moderate-to-severe activity, CAS ≥3, NOSPECS ≥4 and a duration under 3 months were seen in donors with ophthalmopathy. The PBMCs originated from less than 13 ml of fresh peripheral blood. RNA transcripts were the source from which TCR beta CDR3 regions were amplified. RT-PCR was first run with HTBI primers, then multiplex PCR in a second round. From the multiplex PCR reads, TCRdb called clonotypes with MiXCR, one entry per CDR3 protein. The sample has 200,000 to 300,000 distinct CDR3 sequences, around 45% seen once. V usage is TRBV28 and J usage is TRBJ2-5; tentative D call: TRBD1 (5 bases). The TCR originated in an adult man with Graves' ophthalmopathy. Sequenced material: peripheral blood. CDR3 region: CASRSRQQETQYF. The CDR3 DNA reads TGTGCCAGCAGGAGTCGACAGCAAGAGACCCAGTACTTC.